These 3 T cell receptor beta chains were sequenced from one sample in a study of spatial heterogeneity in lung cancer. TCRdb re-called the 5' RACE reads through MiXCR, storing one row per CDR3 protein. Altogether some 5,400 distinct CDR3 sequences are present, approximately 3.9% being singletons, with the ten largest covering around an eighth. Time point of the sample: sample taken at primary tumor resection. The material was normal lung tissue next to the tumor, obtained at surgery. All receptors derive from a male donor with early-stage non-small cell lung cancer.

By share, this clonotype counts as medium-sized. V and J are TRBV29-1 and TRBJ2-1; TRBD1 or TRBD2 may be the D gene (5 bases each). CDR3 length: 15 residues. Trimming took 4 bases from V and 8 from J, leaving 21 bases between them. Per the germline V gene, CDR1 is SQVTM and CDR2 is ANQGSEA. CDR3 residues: CSVVRLLGEADEQFF. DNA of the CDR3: TGCAGCGTTGTTAGGCTTTTGGGGGAAGCGGATGAGCAGTTCTTC.

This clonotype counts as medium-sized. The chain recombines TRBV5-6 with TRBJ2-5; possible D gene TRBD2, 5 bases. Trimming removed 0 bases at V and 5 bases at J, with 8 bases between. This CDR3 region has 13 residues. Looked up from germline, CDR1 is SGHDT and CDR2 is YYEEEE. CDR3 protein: CASSLVGEETQYF. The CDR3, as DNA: TGTGCCAGCAGCTTGGTGGGAGAGGAGACCCAGTACTTC. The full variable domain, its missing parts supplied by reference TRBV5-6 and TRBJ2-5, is DAGVTQSPTHLIKTRGQQVTLRCSPKSGHDTVSWYQQALGQGPQFIFQYYEEEERQRGNFPDRFSGHQFPNYSSELNVNALLLGDSALYLCASSLVGEETQYFGPGTRLLVL.

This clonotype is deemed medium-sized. CDR3 protein: CASSVGLTRELFF. In DNA form, the CDR3 reads TGTGCCAGCAGCGTGGGACTGACGCGGGAGCTGTTTTTT. The chain joins TRBV5-5 to TRBJ2-2; tentative D call: TRBD2 (6 bases). The CDR3 is 13 amino acids. Trimming removed 4 bases at V and 9 bases at J, with 13 bases between. Germline V gene sequence: CDR1 SGHKS, CDR2 YYEKEE (reference sequence).